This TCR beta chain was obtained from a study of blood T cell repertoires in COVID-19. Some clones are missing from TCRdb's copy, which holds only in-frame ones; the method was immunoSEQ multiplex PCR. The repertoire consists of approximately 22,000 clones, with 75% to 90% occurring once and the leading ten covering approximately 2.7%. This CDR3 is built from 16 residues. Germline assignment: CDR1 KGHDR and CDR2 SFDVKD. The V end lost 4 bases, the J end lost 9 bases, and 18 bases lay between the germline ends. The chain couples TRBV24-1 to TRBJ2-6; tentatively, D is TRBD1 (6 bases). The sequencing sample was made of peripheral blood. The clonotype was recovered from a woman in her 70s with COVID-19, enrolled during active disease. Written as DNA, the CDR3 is TGTGCCACCAGTGACTCCACCCAGGGGTTGGGCAACGTCCTGACTTTC. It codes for CATSDSTQGLGNVLTF.